Listed here are 28 T cell receptor beta chains from one sample, sequenced in a study of blood T cell repertoires in COVID-19. Using immunoSEQ multiplex PCR, the repertoire was profiled, and TCRdb retains in-frame clones only, with some absent. The table has tens of thousands of clones, 70% to 85% seen once. Material: peripheral blood. The origin of the receptors is a man at least 80 years old with acute or convalescent COVID-19.

The rearrangement uses TRBV5-4 and TRBJ1-4; D is possibly TRBD1 (5 bases). The V end lost 3 bases, the J end lost 8 bases, and 17 bases lay between the germline ends. Germline lookup yields CDR1 SGHNT and CDR2 YYREEE (reference sequence). This CDR3 contains 15 residues. The CDR3 region has the DNA TGTGCCAGCAGCTCCTCGGGGGGGTATGAAGAAAAACTGTTTTTT. Protein: CASSSSGGYEEKLFF.

The CDR3 spells CASSYYDEKLFF. As DNA, the CDR3 is TGTGCCAGCAGCTACTATGATGAAAAACTGTTTTTT. The rearrangement links TRBV5-4 to TRBJ1-4; no clear D gene. Trimming left V 3 bases short and J 6 bases short, with 6 bases between. From germline, CDR1 is SGHNT and CDR2 YYREEE (reference sequence). The CDR3 spans 12 residues.

V usage is TRBV19 and J usage is TRBJ1-5; tentative D call: TRBD1 (5 bases). This CDR3 contains 15 residues. The germline gives CDR1 LNHDA, CDR2 SQIVND (reference sequence). V was pared by 6 bases and J by 5 bases, with 17 bases between. This CDR3 reads CASSTSWTTDQPQHF. CDR3 bases: TGTGCCAGTAGCACCTCTTGGACAACAGATCAGCCCCAGCATTTT.

The chain carries TRBV19 and TRBJ1-1, with a weak D call TRBD1 (5 bases). Per the germline V gene, CDR1 is LNHDA and CDR2 is SQIVND (reference sequence). The CDR3 runs 14 residues. Trimming removed 3 bases from V and 3 bases from J, with 11 bases in between. The CDR3 bases are TGTGCCAGTAGTATGGGGGGAGGAGACACTGAAGCTTTCTTT. This sequence encodes CASSMGGGDTEAFF.

The chain couples TRBV7-8 to TRBJ1-1, with 9 bases fitting TRBD1. The CDR3 has 14 amino acids. J lost 5 bases, V lost 5 bases, and 6 bases had no gene match. CDR1 is SGHVS and CDR2 is FQNEAQ in the germline V gene. The CDR3 is CASSPTTGGTEAFF. The CDR3 region has the DNA TGTGCCAGCAGCCCGACGACAGGGGGTACTGAAGCTTTCTTT.

This sequence joins TRBV9 and TRBJ1-3; D might be TRBD1 (6 bases). CDR1 SGDLS and CDR2 YYNGEE come from the germline V gene. There are 14 residues in the CDR3. V shed 5 bases and J shed 0 bases, with 9 bases lying between them. The CDR3 protein is CASSQGNSGNTIYF. The DNA of the CDR3 is TGTGCCAGCAGTCAGGGGAACTCTGGAAACACCATATATTTT.

V gene TRBV5-1 combines with J gene TRBJ2-2, with 9 bases fitting TRBD1. The CDR3 has 17 residues. Per the germline V gene, CDR1 is SGHRS and CDR2 is YFSETQ. V was clipped by 1 base and J by 4 bases; unmatched bases: 8. The CDR3 DNA reads as TGCGCCAGCAGCTTGCAACCGGGACAGGGCCTCACCGGGGAGCTGTTTTTT. Translated: CASSLQPGQGLTGELFF.

The rearrangement joins TRBV18 to TRBJ2-5; possibly TRBD1 for D (6 bases). Germline V CDR1 and CDR2: KGHSH, LQKENI. The V end lost 1 base, the J end lost 5 bases, and 17 bases lay between the germline ends. The CDR3 loop spans 16 amino acids. The chain's CDR3 is CASSPRGPGIGETQYF. In nucleotides, the CDR3 is TGTGCCAGCTCACCACGGGGGCCTGGGATCGGGGAGACCCAGTACTTC.

J is TRBJ1-1 and V is TRBV28, with 8 positions matching TRBD1. The CDR3 extends over 16 amino acids. Trimming cost V 5 bases and J 5 bases; bases outside gene matches: 13. Per the germline V gene, CDR1 is MDHEN and CDR2 is SYDVKM. CDR3 sequence (DNA): TGTGCCAGCAGTGCCGGAGGGGACAGGACGAGTACTGAAGCTTTCTTT. Amino acid sequence: CASSAGGDRTSTEAFF.

The chain recombines TRBV5-4 with TRBJ1-1; 7 bases fit TRBD1. The CDR3 has 17 residues. Trimming cost V 0 bases and J 4 bases; bases outside gene matches: 12. From germline, CDR1 is SGHNT and CDR2 YYREEE (reference sequence). The CDR3 DNA reads TGTGCCAGCAGCTTGGGGATTTCGGTAGGGGGCGGCACTGAAGCTTTCTTT. Translation: CASSLGISVGGGTEAFF.

A few counts support this clone. The chain carries TRBV7-2 and TRBJ2-1, with 7 positions matching TRBD2. Trimming removed 4 bases from V and 6 bases from J; junction bases left unmatched: 3. Looked up from germline, CDR1 is SGHTA and CDR2 is FQGNSA. The CDR3 runs to 13 residues. The CDR3 spells CASSWAGVNEQFF. The CDR3 nucleotides are TGTGCCAGCAGCTGGGCGGGAGTCAATGAGCAGTTCTTC. Looking up the rest from reference TRBV7-2 and TRBJ2-1 gives the full variable domain: GAGVSQSPSNKVTEKGKDVELRCDPISGHTALYWYRQSLGQGLEFLIYFQGNSAPDKSGLPSDRFSAERTGGSVSTLTIQRTQQEDSAVYLCASSWAGVNEQFFGPGTRLTVL.

The chain carries TRBV30 and TRBJ1-2; possibly TRBD1 for D (6 bases). Germline assignment: CDR1 GTSNPN and CDR2 SVGIG (reference sequence). Trimming shortened V by 2 bases and J by 4 bases, and 14 bases separated the two germline ends. The CDR3 consists of 14 residues. CDR3 DNA sequence: TGTGCCTGGAGTACCCTCAGGGACACCTATGGCTACACCTTC. Amino acids: CAWSTLRDTYGYTF.

The chain has TRBV6-5 and TRBJ2-5; a possible D gene is TRBD1 (6 bases). V dropped 6 bases and J dropped 4 bases, with 15 bases sitting between them. The CDR3 runs to 14 residues. Germline-derived CDR1 and CDR2 are MNHEY and SVGAGI. The CDR3 region has the DNA TGTGCCAGCAGGGAGAGGGGGTGGGGAGAGACCCAGTACTTC. The encoded protein is CASRERGWGETQYF.

In this sample, this clone turned up a few times. CDR3 amino acids: CASSSGGTNEQFF. CDR3 sequence (DNA): TGCGCCAGCAGCAGCGGGGGGACGAATGAGCAGTTCTTC. The rearrangement links TRBV5-1 to TRBJ2-1; 9 positions agree with TRBD2. J lost 7 bases, V lost 4 bases, and 3 bases had no gene match. CDR3 length equals 13 residues. Germline loops: CDR1 SGHRS, CDR2 YFSETQ.

The V gene is TRBV2, the J gene TRBJ2-7; 9 bases match TRBD1. Per the germline V gene, CDR1 is SNHLY and CDR2 is FYNNEI. V lost 8 bases to trimming and J lost 5 bases; unmatched junction nucleotides: 7. CDR3 length: 13 amino acids. CDR3 DNA sequence: TGTGCCAGCTACCGGGACAGGGAAAACGAGCAGTACTTC. Its translation is CASYRDRENEQYF.

The chain has TRBV28 and TRBJ2-7; 9 nucleotides match TRBD2. This CDR3 region has 17 residues. Germline values: CDR1 MDHEN, CDR2 SYDVKM. Unmatched junction bases numbered 19, after V lost 7 bases and J lost 6 bases. In DNA form, the CDR3 reads TGTGCCAGCATGGGGAGGAGGGGACTAGCCCATCGGAGCGAGCAGTACTTC. Translation gives CASMGRRGLAHRSEQYF.

V is TRBV11-3 and J is TRBJ1-3; the D gene is possibly TRBD1 (5 bases). The CDR3 totals 12 residues. Trimming took off 5 bases at V and 7 bases at J, with 9 bases between the two ends. Germline V gene data show CDR1 as SGHNT and CDR2 as YENEEA. The CDR3 DNA sequence: TGTGCCAGCAGCCTTGGGGGGAACACCATATATTTT. It codes for CASSLGGNTIYF.

This clone was counted only a few times. The V gene is TRBV5-8, the J gene TRBJ2-1, with TRBD2 matching over 9 bases. Germline V CDR1 and CDR2: SGHTS, YDEGEE. The V and J ends lost 0 bases and 7 bases, in that order; junction bases with no gene match: 5. The CDR3 length is 15 residues. CDR3 in DNA: TGTGCCAGCAGCTTGGCGCGGGGGGGCTTGAATGAGCAGTTCTTC. Its translation is CASSLARGGLNEQFF.

This clone was observed a handful of times. CDR3 nucleotide sequence: TGTGCCACCAGGGGGCTTAGTGGCTACACCTTC. This translates into CATRGLSGYTF. V usage is TRBV12-3 or TRBV12-4 and J usage is TRBJ1-2, with 8 bases aligning to TRBD1. After removal of 10 bases from V and 7 bases from J, the junction contained 5 bases not matched to a gene. The CDR3 sequence is 11 residues long.

The chain recombines TRBV25-1 with TRBJ1-4, with D perhaps matching TRBD1 (5 bases). V lost 1 base and J 7 bases, leaving 16 bases between the germline ends. The germline CDR1 and CDR2 sequences are MGHDK and SYGVNS. This CDR3 comprises 16 residues. The CDR3 DNA reads as TGTGCCAGCAGTGAATGGAGGGACTGGGGGGGTGAAAAACTGTTTTTT. Translation gives CASSEWRDWGGEKLFF.

The rearrangement joins TRBV7-9 to TRBJ1-3; maybe TRBD1 (5 bases). V was trimmed by 5 bases and J by 4 bases, leaving 9 bases between them. The CDR3 is made up of 13 amino acids. CDR1 and CDR2 from the germline V gene are SEHNR and FQNEAQ (reference sequence). In DNA, the CDR3 is TGTGCCAGCAGCCTCTGGGGCGGAAACACCATATATTTT. Translation gives CASSLWGGNTIYF.

The rearrangement uses TRBV5-1 and TRBJ2-2; maybe TRBD1 (6 bases). V lost 0 bases and J 5 bases, leaving 14 bases between the germline ends. The CDR3 extends over 16 amino acids. The germline gives CDR1 SGHRS, CDR2 YFSETQ. CDR3: CASSLEDGQGTGELFF. The CDR3 coding sequence is TGCGCCAGCAGCTTGGAAGACGGCCAGGGGACCGGGGAGCTGTTTTTT. Supplemented by reference TRBV5-1 and TRBJ2-2, the full variable domain reads KAGVTQTPRYLIKTRGQQVTLSCSPISGHRSVSWYQQTPGQGLQFLFEYFSETQRNKGNFPGRFSGRQFSNSRSEMNVSTLELGDSALYLCASSLEDGQGTGELFFGEGSRLTVL.

Only a few counts were recorded for this clone. V and J are TRBV18 and TRBJ1-4; tentatively, D is TRBD1 (6 bases). V dropped 2 bases and J dropped 7 bases, with 11 bases sitting between them. The CDR3 consists of 14 residues. The germline V gene has CDR1 KGHSH and CDR2 LQKENI. CDR3 nucleotide sequence: TGTGCCAGCTCACCAGGGGGCGCGGCTGAAAAACTGTTTTTT. Its protein is CASSPGGAAEKLFF. Based on the CDR3 plus reference TRBV18 and TRBJ1-4, the full variable domain is NAGVMQNPRHLVRRRGQEARLRCSPMKGHSHVYWYRQLPEEGLKFMVYLQKENIIDESGMPKERFSAEFPKEGPSILRIQQVVRGDSAAYFCASSPGGAAEKLFFGSGTQLSVL.

This sequence joins TRBV9 and TRBJ1-1; 7 positions match TRBD1. V gave up 3 bases and J gave up 4 bases; unmatched junction bases: 9. This CDR3 has 15 amino acids. CDR1 and CDR2 (germline): SGDLS, YYNGEE. CDR3 bases: TGTGCCAGCAGCGCTAGACAGGGACCCCTCACTGAAGCTTTCTTT. Translated, it gives CASSARQGPLTEAFF.

This clone showed up just a few times. CDR3 coding DNA: TGTGCCAGCAGCGCCGGACAGACCAATCAGCCCCAGCATTTT. This translates into CASSAGQTNQPQHF. V and J are TRBV6-5 and TRBJ1-5; weak D call: TRBD1 (6 bases). The V gene lost 6 bases and the J gene lost 3 bases, with 12 bases spanning the gap. CDR3 length: 14 amino acids. Germline V gene data show CDR1 as MNHEY and CDR2 as SVGAGI.

This clone has only a few counts. The chain recombines TRBV19 with TRBJ1-5; D ambiguous. Deletions cut 6 bases from V and 4 bases from J, with 16 bases between. The V gene's germline CDR1 is LNHDA and CDR2 SQIVND (reference sequence). This CDR3 comprises 15 residues. As DNA, the CDR3 is TGTGCCAGTAGCCTGGGGAGGTCAAGGAATCAGCCCCAGCATTTT. Amino acid sequence: CASSLGRSRNQPQHF.

The gene calls are TRBV5-1 and TRBJ1-2, with D perhaps TRBD1 (6 bases). V dropped 3 bases and J dropped 0 bases, with 15 bases sitting between them. Germline CDR1 SGHRS, CDR2 YFSETQ. This CDR3 region has 16 residues. CDR3 sequence: CASSSLPGQPNYGYTF. The CDR3 region has the DNA TGCGCCAGCAGCTCCCTCCCCGGACAGCCTAACTATGGCTACACCTTC. Using reference TRBV5-1 and TRBJ1-2 for the parts outside the CDR3, the full variable domain is KAGVTQTPRYLIKTRGQQVTLSCSPISGHRSVSWYQQTPGQGLQFLFEYFSETQRNKGNFPGRFSGRQFSNSRSEMNVSTLELGDSALYLCASSSLPGQPNYGYTFGSGTRLTVV.

The V gene is TRBV5-6, the J gene TRBJ1-2; TRBD1 agrees at 9 bases. This CDR3 has 13 amino acids. Germline lookup yields CDR1 SGHDT and CDR2 YYEEEE. J was trimmed by 7 bases and V by 4 bases; bases with no gene match: 5. The CDR3 coding sequence is TGTGCCAGCAGCGTACAGGGGGCATCTGGCTACACCTTC. Translated, it gives CASSVQGASGYTF.